Detailed here is one TCR beta chain. Antigen: not known. The table came from immunoSEQ multiplex PCR; TCRdb's copy has only in-frame clones and leaves some out. The table includes roughly 96,000 clones, about 93% detected once. The data originate from a study of PD-1 blockade in classical Hodgkin lymphoma. General study points: Newly diagnosed patients reportedly trailed healthy donors in baseline TCR diversity.

CDR1 is SGHRS and CDR2 is YFSETQ in the germline V gene. V shed 5 bases, J shed 8 bases, and the junction held 8 bases outside the gene matches. CDR3 length: 15 amino acids. Noted time point: cycle 4 day 1 (C4D1), after less than seven weeks of nivolumab. All trial patients relapsed after autologous stem cell transplantation. The TCR was taken from a human donor with classical Hodgkin lymphoma. The V gene is TRBV5-1, the J gene TRBJ2-1; 12 bases line up with TRBD2. The sample was peripheral blood mononuclear cells (PBMCs), taken before the fourth cycle of nivolumab. The CDR3, as DNA: TGCGCCAGCAGGCCGACTAGCGGGAGTATATATGAGCAGTTCTTC. Its protein is CASRPTSGSIYEQFF. Based on the CDR3 plus reference TRBV5-1 and TRBJ2-1, the full variable domain is KAGVTQTPRYLIKTRGQQVTLSCSPISGHRSVSWYQQTPGQGLQFLFEYFSETQRNKGNFPGRFSGRQFSNSRSEMNVSTLELGDSALYLCASRPTSGSIYEQFFGPGTRLTVL.